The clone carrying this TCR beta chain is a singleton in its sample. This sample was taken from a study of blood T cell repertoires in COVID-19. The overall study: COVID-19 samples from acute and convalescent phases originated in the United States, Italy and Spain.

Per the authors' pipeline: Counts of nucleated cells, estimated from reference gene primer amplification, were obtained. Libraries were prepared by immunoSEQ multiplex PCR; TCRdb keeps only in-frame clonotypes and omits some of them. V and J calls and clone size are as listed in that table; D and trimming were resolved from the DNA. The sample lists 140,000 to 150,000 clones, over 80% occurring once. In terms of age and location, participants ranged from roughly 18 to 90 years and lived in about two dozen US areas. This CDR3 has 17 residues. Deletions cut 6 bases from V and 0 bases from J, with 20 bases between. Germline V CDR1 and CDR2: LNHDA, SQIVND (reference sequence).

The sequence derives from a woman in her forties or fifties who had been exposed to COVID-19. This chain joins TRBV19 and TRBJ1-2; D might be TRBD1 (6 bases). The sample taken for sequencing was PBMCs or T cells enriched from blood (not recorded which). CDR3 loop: CASSRPPDRPANYGYTF. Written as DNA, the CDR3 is TGTGCCAGTAGCCGCCCCCCTGACAGGCCAGCTAACTATGGCTACACCTTC.